These 22 T cell receptor beta chains came from one sample sequenced in a study of shared clonotypes between healthy human individuals. Sequencing used immunoSEQ multiplex PCR; TCRdb keeps in-frame clones, though not all of them. The sample consists of approximately 1.5 million clones, 95% to 99% of them appearing once. The sample taken for sequencing was naive CD4+ T cells sorted from blood. Stated subset: CD45RA+ positively selected. All receptors come from a man aged 25-40 years in good health.

The chain links TRBV6-1 to TRBJ1-1; no firm D call. The V and J ends lost 7 bases and 5 bases respectively, with 14 bases between them. The germline V gene has CDR1 MNHNS and CDR2 SASEGT. The CDR3 extends over 13 amino acids. The CDR3 DNA reads TGTGCCAGCATGAGTACAGATGGGACTGAAGCTTTCTTT. It translates to CASMSTDGTEAFF.

This chain connects TRBV27 to TRBJ2-7; D gene uncertain. CDR3 length: 13 amino acids. Germline values: CDR1 MNHEY, CDR2 SMNVEV (reference sequence). Trimming took off 2 bases at V and 6 bases at J, with 11 bases between the two ends. CDR3 sequence: CASSLRHFGEQYF. In DNA form, the CDR3 reads TGTGCCAGCAGTTTAAGGCATTTTGGCGAGCAGTACTTC.

This sequence joins TRBV29-1 and TRBJ2-1; no clear D gene. Germline V gene data show CDR1 as SQVTM and CDR2 as ANQGSEA. The germline V and J ends were trimmed by 2 bases and 5 bases, with 7 bases remaining between them. The CDR3 runs to 12 residues. The CDR3 sequence: CSVEFDHNEQFF. The CDR3 DNA reads as TGCAGCGTTGAATTTGACCACAATGAGCAGTTCTTC.

This clone was found once. This chain links TRBV9 with TRBJ2-1; no definite D call. CDR1 is SGDLS and CDR2 is YYNGEE in the germline V gene. The CDR3 length is 15 residues. The V end was cut by 4 bases, the J end by 4 bases, with 15 bases between. The CDR3 loop reads CASSQDGDFYNEQFF. In DNA form, the CDR3 reads TGTGCCAGCAGCCAAGACGGAGACTTTTACAATGAGCAGTTCTTC.

V gene TRBV4-3 combines with J gene TRBJ2-7, with a possible D match to TRBD2 (5 bases). V was trimmed by 0 bases and J by 4 bases, leaving 13 bases between them. The CDR3 extends over 15 amino acids. Germline lookup yields CDR1 LGHNA and CDR2 YSLEER. The CDR3 bases are TGCGCCAGCAGCCAAGAATTCGAGGGCCAGTACGAGCAGTACTTC. This sequence encodes CASSQEFEGQYEQYF.

The chain employs TRBV11-2 and TRBJ2-7; 7 bases align to TRBD2. This CDR3 region has 19 residues. Germline CDR1 SGHAT, CDR2 FQNNGV. The V segment lost 0 bases and the J segment 1 base; nucleotides outside the gene matches: 15. The CDR3: CASSLDGLAATYRSYEQYF. The CDR3 coding sequence is TGTGCCAGCAGCTTAGATGGGCTAGCGGCGACTTATAGATCCTACGAGCAGTACTTC.

This clone was recorded many times. This chain joins TRBV4-2 and TRBJ2-2, with 13 bases aligning to TRBD2. V trimming: 3 bases; J trimming: 0 bases; junction bases outside the gene matches: 1. The CDR3 has 17 residues. Germline CDR1 reads LGHNA; CDR2 reads YNFKEQ. The CDR3 here is CASSHGTSGTNTGELFF. Here the CDR3 DNA reads TGTGCCAGCAGCCATGGGACTAGCGGGACGAACACCGGGGAGCTGTTTTTT.

This sequence joins TRBV5-1 and TRBJ2-7; TRBD1 aligns across 8 bases. The CDR3 covers 15 residues. CDR1 is SGHRS and CDR2 is YFSETQ in the germline V gene. V lost 0 bases and J lost 3; bases outside the gene matches: 5. CDR3 loop: CASSLGGTGDYEQYF. DNA for the CDR3: TGCGCCAGCAGCTTGGGGGGGACAGGAGACTACGAGCAGTACTTC.

This clone was seen a single time. The chain carries TRBV13 and TRBJ2-2, with TRBD2 identical over 7 bases. Unmatched junction bases numbered 3, after V lost 4 bases and J lost 7 bases. The germline V gene encodes CDR1 PRHDT and CDR2 FYEKMQ (reference sequence). This CDR3 region has 13 residues. CDR3 nucleotides: TGTGCCAGCAGCTGGACTAGTCTCGGGGAGCTGTTTTTT. Its protein is CASSWTSLGELFF.

The chain recombines TRBV5-1 with TRBJ1-1; D is uncertain. Trimming stripped 1 base from V and 1 base from J, with 8 bases between. Germline values: CDR1 SGHRS, CDR2 YFSETQ. This CDR3 comprises 14 residues. The CDR3 region has the DNA TGCGCCAGCAGCTTGTCCCAGTCGAACACTGAAGCTTTCTTT. Translation: CASSLSQSNTEAFF.

The J gene is TRBJ1-5, the V gene TRBV6-5; no reliable D call. With 8 bases removed from V and 7 bases from J, the gap between germline ends came to 15 bases. The CDR3 is 13 amino acids. Germline CDR1 MNHEY, CDR2 SVGAGI. The CDR3 is CASSRRVEQPQHF. The CDR3 coding sequence is TGTGCCAGCTCCCGAAGAGTCGAGCAGCCCCAGCATTTT.

The chain employs TRBV11-2 and TRBJ1-1; no reliable D call. V dropped 2 bases and J dropped 3 bases, with 13 bases sitting between them. The CDR3 length is 15 residues. CDR1 SGHAT and CDR2 FQNNGV come from the germline V gene. The CDR3 DNA is TGTGCCAGCAGCTTATACGGAGATCCCCACACTGAAGCTTTCTTT. The encoded protein is CASSLYGDPHTEAFF. Full variable domain (missing parts from reference TRBV11-2 and TRBJ1-1): EAGVAQSPRYKIIEKRQSVAFWCNPISGHATLYWYQQILGQGPKLLIQFQNNGVVDDSQLPKDRFSAERLKGVDSTLKIQPAKLEDSAVYLCASSLYGDPHTEAFFGQGTRLTVV.

CDR3 sequence reads: CASTHSGRISYEQYF. CDR3 sequence (DNA): TGTGCCAGCACCCATAGCGGGAGGATCTCCTACGAGCAGTACTTC. The chain has TRBV6-4 and TRBJ2-7; 10 bases agree with TRBD2. From germline, CDR1 is MRHNA and CDR2 SNTAGT. CDR3 size: 15 residues. After removal of 7 bases from V and 0 bases from J, the junction contained 6 bases not matched to a gene.

The chain carries TRBV10-2 and TRBJ1-5; 8 nucleotides match TRBD1. The CDR3 contains 19 residues. Germline trimming cut 8 bases from V and 9 bases from J; bases unmatched to any gene: 27. Germline values: CDR1 WSHSY, CDR2 SAAADI. The CDR3 nucleotides are TGCGCCAGCGATCAGAGGCTGGGAGCAGGGGGCAATGTGAACTGGCCCCAGCATTTT. This codes for CASDQRLGAGGNVNWPQHF.

V usage is TRBV5-5 and J usage is TRBJ2-3; perhaps TRBD2 as D (5 bases). V lost 6 bases, J lost 3 bases, and 14 bases lay in between. The CDR3 is 14 amino acids. CDR1 and CDR2 from the germline V gene are SGHKS and YYEKEE (reference sequence). DNA of the CDR3: TGTGCCAGCACCTCGCGGGCTCGGACAGATACGCAGTATTTT. Its translation is CASTSRARTDTQYF.

The chain joins TRBV6-6 to TRBJ1-5, with D perhaps TRBD1 (6 bases). This CDR3 spans 14 amino acids. Trimming removed 2 bases from V and 2 bases from J, with 7 bases in between. Germline V lookup: CDR1 MNHNY, CDR2 SVGAGI (reference sequence). The CDR3 DNA follows: TGTGCCAGCAGTTACACAGGGCGCAATCAGCCCCAGCATTTT. It is translated as CASSYTGRNQPQHF.

This clone appeared a single time. This chain uses TRBV7-2 with TRBJ1-5; D gene unclear. Germline V gives CDR1 SGHTA, CDR2 FQGNSA. The ends were cut back, 1 base at V and 6 bases at J, with 10 bases in the middle. The CDR3 has 14 amino acids. CDR3 in DNA: TGTGCCAGCAGCTTAGAGGTGTTGCGTCAGCCCCAGCATTTT. It specifies CASSLEVLRQPQHF.

This clone appeared once. The rearrangement uses TRBV2 and TRBJ2-5; 12 positions match TRBD2. Trimming at V came to 7 bases and at J to 5 bases, leaving 14 bases not matched to a gene. The germline V gene has CDR1 SNHLY and CDR2 FYNNEI. The CDR3 loop spans 17 amino acids. The CDR3 coding sequence is TGTGCCAGCACCTACAGGGCTAGCGGGAGGGCCGCTGAGACCCAGTACTTC. Translation: CASTYRASGRAAETQYF.

The chain links TRBV5-4 to TRBJ2-5; TRBD2 matches at 15 bases. Trimming took 4 bases from V and 5 from J; bases not matched to a gene: 9. Germline V gene data show CDR1 as SGHNT and CDR2 as YYREEE (reference sequence). The CDR3 has 17 amino acids. The CDR3 DNA is TGTGCCAGCAGCCTCCCGGGACTAGCGGGAGGTAGGGAGACCCAGTACTTC. It codes for CASSLPGLAGGRETQYF.

J is TRBJ2-7 and V is TRBV28; 8 positions agree with TRBD2. CDR3 length: 15 residues. Germline values: CDR1 MDHEN, CDR2 SYDVKM. V was clipped by 5 bases and J by 0 bases; unmatched bases: 6. The CDR3, as DNA: TGTGCCAGCAGTCCCGTAGCGGGACTCTCCTACGAGCAGTACTTC. It translates to CASSPVAGLSYEQYF.

The rearrangement links TRBV5-1 to TRBJ1-2, with unresolved D. The V gene's germline CDR1 is SGHRS and CDR2 YFSETQ. The CDR3 has 13 amino acids. V was shortened by 0 bases and J by 5 bases, with 8 bases between the two germline ends. CDR3: CASSLGEEYGYTF. DNA of the CDR3: TGCGCCAGCAGCTTGGGAGAGGAGTATGGCTACACCTTC.

V and J are TRBV5-1 and TRBJ2-2; a weak D match, TRBD2 (5 bases). This CDR3 spans 18 amino acids. Trimming pared 4 bases from V and 0 bases from J, leaving 19 bases between. Germline V gene sequence: CDR1 SGHRS, CDR2 YFSETQ. CDR3 sequence: CASSPSGSRLTNTGELFF. CDR3 nucleotide sequence: TGCGCCAGCAGCCCATCCGGGTCTAGACTAACGAACACCGGGGAGCTGTTTTTT.